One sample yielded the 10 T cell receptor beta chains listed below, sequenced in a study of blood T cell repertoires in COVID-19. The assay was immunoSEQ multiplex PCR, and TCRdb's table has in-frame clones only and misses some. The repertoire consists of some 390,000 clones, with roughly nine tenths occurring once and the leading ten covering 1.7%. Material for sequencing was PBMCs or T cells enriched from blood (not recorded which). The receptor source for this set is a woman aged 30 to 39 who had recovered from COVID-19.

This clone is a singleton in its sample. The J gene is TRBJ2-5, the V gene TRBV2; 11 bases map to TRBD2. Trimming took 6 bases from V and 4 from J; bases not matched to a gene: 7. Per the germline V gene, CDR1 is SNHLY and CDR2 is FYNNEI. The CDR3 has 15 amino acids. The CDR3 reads CASRATSGGAETQYF. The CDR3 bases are TGTGCCAGCAGAGCCACTAGCGGGGGAGCAGAGACCCAGTACTTC.

The CDR3 bases are TGTGCCAGCAGCCTCATACAGGGGAACTATGGCTACACCTTC. Translation gives CASSLIQGNYGYTF. This chain links TRBV11-2 with TRBJ1-2; TRBD1 matches 7 bases. CDR1 and CDR2 (germline): SGHAT, FQNNGV. The CDR3 contains 14 residues. V lost 5 bases to trimming and J lost 2 bases; unmatched junction nucleotides: 5.

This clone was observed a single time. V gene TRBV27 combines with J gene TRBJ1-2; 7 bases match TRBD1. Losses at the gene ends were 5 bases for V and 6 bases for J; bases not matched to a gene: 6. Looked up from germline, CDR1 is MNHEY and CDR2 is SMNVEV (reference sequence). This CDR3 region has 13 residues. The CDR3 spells CASSMRGLDGYTF. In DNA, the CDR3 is TGTGCCAGCAGTATGAGGGGGCTAGATGGCTACACCTTC.

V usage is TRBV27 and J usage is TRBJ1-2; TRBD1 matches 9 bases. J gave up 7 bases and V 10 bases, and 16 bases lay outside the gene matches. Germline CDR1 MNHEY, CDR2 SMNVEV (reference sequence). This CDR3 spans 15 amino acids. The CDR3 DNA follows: TGTGCCACCGCCTACAGGGGGCGTAATATGGGTGGCTACACCTTC. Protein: CATAYRGRNMGGYTF.

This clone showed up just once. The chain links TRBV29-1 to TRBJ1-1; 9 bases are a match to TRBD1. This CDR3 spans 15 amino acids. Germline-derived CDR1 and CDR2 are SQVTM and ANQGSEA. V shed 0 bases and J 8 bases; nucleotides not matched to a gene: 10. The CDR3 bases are TGCAGCGTTGAAGACGGAACAGGGGGCGTTGGGGAAGCTTTCTTT. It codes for CSVEDGTGGVGEAFF.

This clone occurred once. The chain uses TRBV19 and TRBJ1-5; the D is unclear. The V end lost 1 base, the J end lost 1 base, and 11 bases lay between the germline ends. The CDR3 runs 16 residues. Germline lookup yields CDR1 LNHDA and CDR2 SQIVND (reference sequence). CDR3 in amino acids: CASSIAATLSNQPQHF. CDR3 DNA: TGTGCCAGTAGTATAGCTGCGACACTGAGCAATCAGCCCCAGCATTTT.

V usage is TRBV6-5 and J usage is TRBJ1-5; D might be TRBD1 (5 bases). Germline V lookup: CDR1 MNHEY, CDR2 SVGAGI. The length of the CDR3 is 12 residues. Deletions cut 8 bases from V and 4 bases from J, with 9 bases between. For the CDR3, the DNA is TGTGCCAGCGCGGGGCCAAATCAGCCCCAGCATTTT. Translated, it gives CASAGPNQPQHF.

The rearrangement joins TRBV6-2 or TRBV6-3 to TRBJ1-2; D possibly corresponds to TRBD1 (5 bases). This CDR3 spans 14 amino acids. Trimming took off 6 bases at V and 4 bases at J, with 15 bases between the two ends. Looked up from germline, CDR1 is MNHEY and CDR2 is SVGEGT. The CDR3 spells CASSEAIGVYGYTF. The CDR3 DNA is TGTGCCAGCAGCGAGGCCATAGGGGTCTATGGCTACACCTTC.

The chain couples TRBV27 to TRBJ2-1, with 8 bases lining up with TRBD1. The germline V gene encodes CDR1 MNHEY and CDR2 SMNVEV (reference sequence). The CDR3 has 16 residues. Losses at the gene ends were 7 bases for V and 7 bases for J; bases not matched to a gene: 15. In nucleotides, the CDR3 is TGTGCCAGCACCACCGTCGGACAGGGTAGTGGGAATGAGCAGTTCTTC. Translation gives CASTTVGQGSGNEQFF.

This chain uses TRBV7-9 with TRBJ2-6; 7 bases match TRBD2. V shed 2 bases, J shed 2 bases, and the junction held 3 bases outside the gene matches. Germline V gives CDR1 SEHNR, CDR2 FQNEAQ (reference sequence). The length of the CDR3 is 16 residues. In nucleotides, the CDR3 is TGTGCCAGCAGCTTAACGGCGGGGGCTGGGGCCAACGTCCTGACTTTC. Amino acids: CASSLTAGAGANVLTF. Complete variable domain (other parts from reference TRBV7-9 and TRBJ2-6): DTGVSQNPRHKITKRGQNVTFRCDPISEHNRLYWYRQTLGQGPEFLTYFQNEAQLEKSRLLSDRFSAERPKGSFSTLEIQRTEQGDSAMYLCASSLTAGAGANVLTFGAGSRLTVL.